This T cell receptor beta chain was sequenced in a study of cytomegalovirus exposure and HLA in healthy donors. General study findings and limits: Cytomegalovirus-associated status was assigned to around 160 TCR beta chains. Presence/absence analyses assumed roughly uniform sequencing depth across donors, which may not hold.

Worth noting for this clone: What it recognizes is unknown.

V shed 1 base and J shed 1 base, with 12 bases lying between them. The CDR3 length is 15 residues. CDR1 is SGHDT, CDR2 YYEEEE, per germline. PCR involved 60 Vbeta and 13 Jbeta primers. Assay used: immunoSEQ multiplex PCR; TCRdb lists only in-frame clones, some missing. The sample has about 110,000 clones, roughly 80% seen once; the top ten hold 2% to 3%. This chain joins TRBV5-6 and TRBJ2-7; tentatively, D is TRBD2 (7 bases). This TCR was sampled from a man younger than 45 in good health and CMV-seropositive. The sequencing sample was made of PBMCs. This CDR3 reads CASSLWGGGSYEQYF. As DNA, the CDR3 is TGTGCCAGCAGCTTGTGGGGGGGCGGGTCCTACGAGCAGTACTTC. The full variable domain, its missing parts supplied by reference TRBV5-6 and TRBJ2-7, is DAGVTQSPTHLIKTRGQQVTLRCSPKSGHDTVSWYQQALGQGPQFIFQYYEEEERQRGNFPDRFSGHQFPNYSSELNVNALLLGDSALYLCASSLWGGGSYEQYFGPGTRLTVT.